This T cell receptor beta chain came from a study of PD-L1 blockade in urothelial cancer. CDR3 length: 13 amino acids. CDR1 is SEHNR, CDR2 FQNEAQ, per germline (reference sequence). Trimming stripped 1 base from V and 3 bases from J, with 6 bases between. Data came from immunoSEQ multiplex PCR; TCRdb stores just in-frame clones and leaves some out. The sample has tens of thousands of clones; about 89% are singletons. The clonotype was recovered from a man aged 60 to 69 with urothelial cancer. The source material was PBMCs, sampled around atezolizumab (anti-PD-L1) treatment. This chain joins TRBV7-9 and TRBJ2-5; D gene uncertain. The CDR3 loop reads CASSLGQEETQYF. The CDR3, as DNA: TGTGCCAGCAGCTTAGGACAAGAAGAGACCCAGTACTTC.